These 15 T cell receptor beta chains originate from one sample sequenced in a study of regulatory T cells in long-lasting Graves disease. According to the study, TCR beta libraries were built with iRepertoire HTBI primers and CDR3-region Arm-PCR. From the multiplex PCR reads, TCRdb called clonotypes with MiXCR, one entry per CDR3 protein. The sample includes 350,000 to 450,000 distinct CDR3 sequences, 12% of them seen just once. The sample's time point: newly diagnosed GD, antithyroid drugs for less than 3 months. From RNA extracted from PBMCs, the TCR library was made. The sample was also linked to a second study, of T cells in Graves' hyperthyroidism and ophthalmopathy.

The material was peripheral blood mononuclear cells (PBMCs), obtained at new diagnosis, from a patient treated with antithyroid drugs. These receptors all stem from a woman under 30 with Graves disease.

This clonotype appeared a few times. J is TRBJ2-5 and V is TRBV2, with no clear D. Germline values: CDR1 SNHLY, CDR2 FYNNEI. V lost 6 bases to trimming and J lost 1 base, with 15 bases between them. The CDR3 is 15 residues long. The CDR3 coding sequence is TGTGCCAGCAGCAGAGATACAGACATCCAAGAGACCCAGTACTTC. The encoded protein is CASSRDTDIQETQYF.

In regard to this clonotype: A far larger clone is off by one base, so a read error is likely. The chain is built from TRBV11-1 and TRBJ1-4, with 7 bases matching TRBD1. The germline V gene has CDR1 SGHAT and CDR2 FQDESV (reference sequence). The CDR3 totals 14 residues. CDR3 sequence reads: CAGSPGTVSEKLFF. CDR3 DNA: TGTGCCGGCAGCCCCGGGACAGTCAGCGAAAAACTGTTTTTT.

In this sample, this clonotype turned up many times. This CDR3 reads CASSPVLGTSSYNEQFF. The CDR3 DNA is TGTGCCAGCAGCCCGGTTCTTGGTACGAGCTCCTACAATGAGCAGTTCTTC. The chain links TRBV12-3 or TRBV12-4 to TRBJ2-1; D unclear. This CDR3 spans 17 amino acids. V was clipped by 6 bases and J by 0 bases, with 18 bases between them.

The V call is TRBV15, the J call TRBJ1-1, with D uncertain. V was shortened by 2 bases and J by 5 bases, with 6 bases between the two germline ends. CDR1 LNHNV and CDR2 YYDKDF come from the germline V gene (reference sequence). The CDR3 is 12 amino acids. CDR3 loop: CATSRQLTEAFF. The CDR3 nucleotides are TGTGCCACCAGCAGACAATTGACTGAAGCTTTCTTT.

Many counts were recorded for this clonotype. V gene TRBV5-1 combines with J gene TRBJ1-5; D may be TRBD1 (5 bases). This CDR3 has 16 amino acids. Germline CDR1 and CDR2: SGHRS and YFSETQ. The ends were cut back, 0 bases at V and 5 bases at J, with 15 bases in the middle. The CDR3 region has the DNA TGCGCCAGCAGCTTGGATGGCAGGGCTGGGGATCAGCCCCAGCATTTT. The encoded protein is CASSLDGRAGDQPQHF.

This clonotype came up many times. In DNA form, the CDR3 reads TGTGCCAGCACGGACCCCAGCTCCTACAATGAGCAGTTCTTC. Translation: CASTDPSSYNEQFF. The chain uses TRBV7-9 and TRBJ2-1; D uncertain. V gave up 7 bases and J gave up 0 bases, with 10 bases separating them. The CDR3 is 14 amino acids. Germline V gene data show CDR1 as SEHNR and CDR2 as FQNEAQ (reference sequence).

In this sample, this clonotype turned up many times. The chain has TRBV6-2 or TRBV6-3 and TRBJ1-1; 7 bases agree with TRBD1. The V gene end was trimmed by 10 bases and the J gene end by 1 base; junction bases not matched to a gene: 3. CDR3 size: 12 residues. Germline CDR1 reads MNHEY; CDR2 reads SVGEGT. The CDR3 nucleotides read TGTGCCACGCGGACAGGGAACACTGAAGCTTTCTTT. This translates into CATRTGNTEAFF.

This clonotype came up a few times. The CDR3 spells CASSSRWVAGTGELFF. CDR3 sequence (DNA): TGTGCCAGCAGTTCCCGGTGGGTAGCGGGGACCGGGGAGCTGTTTTTT. This chain connects TRBV6-2 or TRBV6-3 to TRBJ2-2; the match to TRBD2 covers 8 bases. Unmatched junction bases numbered 9, after V lost 4 bases and J lost 5 bases. The CDR3 runs 16 residues. In germline, CDR1 is MNHEY, CDR2 SVGEGT.

In the case of this clonotype: The junction shows a germline mismatch at one end, possibly a read error. J is TRBJ2-7 and V is TRBV13; TRBD2 agrees at 15 bases. CDR3 length equals 16 residues. Germline CDR1 PRHDT, CDR2 FYEKMQ (reference sequence). In nucleotides, the CDR3 is TGTGTCAGCACCCCCCCGGGACTAGCGGGAGGTCAAGAGCAGTACTTC. Protein: CVSTPPGLAGGQEQYF.

This clonotype was detected a few times. The rearrangement joins TRBV29-1 to TRBJ1-1; possibly TRBD1 for D (5 bases). Trimming pared 7 bases from V and 2 bases from J, leaving 11 bases between. Germline CDR1 and CDR2: SQVTM and ANQGSEA. The CDR3 runs to 12 residues. The CDR3, as DNA: TGCAGCGCCACCGGGGACAACACTGAAGCTTTCTTT. It codes for CSATGDNTEAFF.

This clonotype appeared many times. The chain employs TRBV19 and TRBJ2-7; 9 bases are a match to TRBD2. The V and J ends lost 7 bases and 3 bases, in that order; junction bases with no gene match: 10. The CDR3 covers 15 residues. Looked up from germline, CDR1 is LNHDA and CDR2 is SQIVND (reference sequence). DNA for the CDR3: TGTGCCAGTACGCCTAGCGGGACGCTAGGCTACGAGCAGTACTTC. This encodes CASTPSGTLGYEQYF.

The table lists this clonotype with many counts. The V gene is TRBV7-6, the J gene TRBJ2-2; no definite D call. The CDR3 runs to 15 residues. The V gene lost 1 base and the J gene lost 8 bases, with 14 bases spanning the gap. Germline assignment: CDR1 SGHVS and CDR2 FNYEAQ. The CDR3 nucleotides are TGTGCCAGCAGCTTAGGAGGCAGCAAGGGAGGGGAGCTGTTTTTT. Translated: CASSLGGSKGGELFF.

This clonotype was detected ten times or more. The rearrangement uses TRBV12-3 or TRBV12-4 and TRBJ1-1; unclear D gene. The CDR3 contains 14 residues. V was trimmed by 5 bases and J by 7 bases, leaving 17 bases between them. In DNA form, the CDR3 reads TGTGCCAGCAGTCCCTCAGGACGTCGGGGTGAAGCTTTCTTT. This codes for CASSPSGRRGEAFF.

This clonotype showed up many times. The chain couples TRBV12-3 or TRBV12-4 to TRBJ1-1; D gene uncertain. V was shortened by 3 bases and J by 5 bases, with 10 bases between the two germline ends. The CDR3 consists of 13 residues. For the CDR3, the DNA is TGTGCCAGCAGTTTCTTACTTGGAACTGAAGCTTTCTTT. The encoded protein is CASSFLLGTEAFF.

This clonotype was seen many times. V is TRBV28 and J is TRBJ1-5; TRBD1 aligns across 9 bases. The CDR3 consists of 15 residues. V dropped 1 base and J dropped 4; count of bases not matched to a gene: 2. Germline V CDR1 and CDR2: MDHEN, SYDVKM. CDR3 in amino acids: CASSLLTGGNQPQHF. CDR3 bases: TGTGCCAGCAGTTTATTGACAGGGGGTAATCAGCCCCAGCATTTT.